This T cell receptor beta chain was profiled in a study of PD-1 blockade in classical Hodgkin lymphoma. Data came from immunoSEQ multiplex PCR; TCRdb stores just in-frame clones and leaves some out. The sample yields 80,000 to 100,000 clones, around nine tenths seen once. Relapse after autologous stem cell transplantation occurred in every patient, and brentuximab vedotin exposure varied. Under best response, outcomes were complete response, partial response or progressive disease. The V gene end was trimmed by 5 bases and the J gene end by 0 bases; junction bases not matched to a gene: 7. This CDR3 region has 16 residues. Per germline, CDR1 MNHEY and CDR2 SMNVEV (reference sequence). Note on this clone: Antigen specificity is unknown.

Notes on the study in general: Patients starting nivolumab less than 1 year after ASCT had lower diversity and were excluded from later analyses. Newly diagnosed patients were reported to exhibit reduced baseline TCR diversity relative to healthy donors.

The sequence came from a human donor with classical Hodgkin lymphoma. The J gene is TRBJ1-5, the V gene TRBV27, with 7 nucleotides matching TRBD1. Specimen: peripheral blood mononuclear cells (PBMCs), collected at baseline. The CDR3: CASSPRTGNSNQPQHF. As DNA, the CDR3 is TGTGCCAGCAGTCCTAGGACAGGTAATAGCAATCAGCCCCAGCATTTT.